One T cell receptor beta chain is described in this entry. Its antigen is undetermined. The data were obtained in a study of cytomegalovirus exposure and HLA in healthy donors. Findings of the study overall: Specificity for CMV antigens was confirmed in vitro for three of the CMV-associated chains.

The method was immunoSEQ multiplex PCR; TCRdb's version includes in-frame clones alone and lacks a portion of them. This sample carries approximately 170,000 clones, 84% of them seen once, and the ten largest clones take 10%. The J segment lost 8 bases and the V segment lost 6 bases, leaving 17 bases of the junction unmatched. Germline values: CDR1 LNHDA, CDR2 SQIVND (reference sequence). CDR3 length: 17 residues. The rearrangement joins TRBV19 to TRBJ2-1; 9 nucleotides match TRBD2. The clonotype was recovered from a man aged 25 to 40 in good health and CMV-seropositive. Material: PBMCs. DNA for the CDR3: TGTGCCAGTAGCCCGCCCGGCCGTGGCGGGGGGGCCCATGAGCAGTTCTTC. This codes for CASSPPGRGGGAHEQFF.